Given below is one TCR beta chain in context. Its antigen remains unknown. Clones were sequenced by immunoSEQ multiplex PCR, and TCRdb holds only the in-frame ones, with some missing. The table includes approximately 150,000 clones, around 94% detected once. Germline V gene data show CDR1 as SGHRS and CDR2 as YFSETQ. V lost 3 bases and J lost 8, with 14 bases in between. The length of the CDR3 is 13 residues. This sample was included in a study of T cell responses to AZD1222 COVID-19 vaccine. Study-wide findings and caveats: An increase in Spike-specific TCR breadth and depth was observed after two AZD1222 doses. Vaccine-related CD4 TCRs covered spike, predominating at 160-218 and 743-854.

The clonotype was recovered from an adult who had recovered from COVID-19. Source: peripheral blood, taken after recovery from COVID-19. The chain couples TRBV5-1 to TRBJ1-2; D uncertain. CDR3 in DNA: TGCGCCAGCAGCTCGGGTCCAGGAGGGGGCTACACCTTC. This encodes CASSSGPGGGYTF.